One sample yielded the 13 T cell receptor beta chains listed below, sequenced in a study of T cells in Graves' hyperthyroidism and ophthalmopathy. Amplification of TCR beta CDR3 regions used RNA as the template. The HTBI primer set drove a first-round RT-PCR of the TCR CDR3. TCRdb passed the multiplex PCR reads through MiXCR, listing each CDR3 protein once. The sample holds about 480,000 distinct CDR3 sequences, roughly 25% seen once. Sequencing was done on a sample of blood. These receptors were taken from a woman younger than 45 with Graves' ophthalmopathy.

This clonotype showed up many times. The chain uses TRBV10-2 and TRBJ2-5; 11 bases fit TRBD2. V gave up 3 bases and J gave up 5 bases; unmatched junction bases: 8. The CDR3 has 16 residues. In germline, CDR1 is WSHSY, CDR2 SAAADI. In nucleotides, the CDR3 is TGCGCCAGCAGTGACGGCGGTAGCGGGGGGGTTGAGACCCAGTACTTC. Its translation is CASSDGGSGGVETQYF.

Note on this clonotype: A much larger clone differs from this one at a single base, so this may be a read error. V is TRBV27 and J is TRBJ2-2; weak D call: TRBD1 (6 bases). Germline values: CDR1 MNHEY, CDR2 SMNVEV (reference sequence). V shed 8 bases and J shed 3 bases, with 16 bases lying between them. CDR3 length: 15 residues. The DNA for the CDR3 is TGTGCCAGCTGTACCGGGACACCCTACACCGGGGAGCTGTTTTTT. Protein product: CASCTGTPYTGELFF.

In this sample, this clonotype turned up once. The V and J genes are TRBV5-1 and TRBJ2-2, with D possibly TRBD2 on 5 matching bases. The V gene lost 4 bases and the J gene lost 6 bases, with 13 bases spanning the gap. The CDR3 consists of 14 residues. Germline CDR1 and CDR2: SGHRS and YFSETQ. In DNA form, the CDR3 reads TGCGCCAGCAGCCAGGACTCCCGAGCCGGGGAGCTGTTTTTT. Protein: CASSQDSRAGELFF.

This clonotype was recorded many times. V is TRBV5-5 and J is TRBJ1-2, with D unresolved. The V gene lost 1 base and the J gene lost 0 bases, with 13 bases spanning the gap. CDR1 is SGHKS and CDR2 is YYEKEE in the germline V gene (reference sequence). CDR3 length: 16 amino acids. Here the CDR3 reads CASSLNLVGANYGYTF. CDR3 bases: TGTGCCAGCAGCTTGAATCTGGTCGGAGCTAACTATGGCTACACCTTC. Using reference TRBV5-5 and TRBJ1-2 for the parts outside the CDR3, the full variable domain is DAGVTQSPTHLIKTRGQQVTLRCSPISGHKSVSWYQQVLGQGPQFIFQYYEKEERGRGNFPDRFSARQFPNYSSELNVNALLLGDSALYLCASSLNLVGANYGYTFGSGTRLTVV.

This clonotype was seen many times. The chain is built from TRBV6-1 and TRBJ1-1; D is perhaps TRBD1 (5 bases). Germline assignment: CDR1 MNHNS and CDR2 SASEGT. Trimming took 8 bases from V and 3 from J, leaving 13 bases between them. This CDR3 is built from 13 residues. In DNA form, the CDR3 reads TGTGCCAGCCGAGTCCAGGGAGACACTGAAGCTTTCTTT. This gives the protein CASRVQGDTEAFF.

The table lists this clonotype with a few counts. The junction shows a germline mismatch at one end, possibly a read error. The CDR3 loop is CASNKGGAKNIKYF. The CDR3 DNA sequence: TGTGCCAGCAACAAAGGAGGGGCCAAAAACATTAAGTACTTC. The chain is built from TRBV6-1 and TRBJ2-4; D is perhaps TRBD2 (6 bases). The germline gives CDR1 MNHNS, CDR2 SASEGT. CDR3 length equals 14 residues.

This clonotype was found many times. The chain couples TRBV6-1 to TRBJ1-2; D is perhaps TRBD1 (5 bases). Trimming shortened V by 5 bases and J by 5 bases, and 15 bases separated the two germline ends. Germline-derived CDR1 and CDR2 are MNHNS and SASEGT. This CDR3 comprises 14 residues. CDR3 protein: CASSTGGSQYGYTF. CDR3 coding DNA: TGTGCCAGCAGTACAGGCGGATCGCAGTATGGCTACACCTTC.

This clonotype is a singleton in its sample. Since a much larger clone is just one base distant, this may be a read error. J is TRBJ2-7 and V is TRBV28; TRBD2 matches 7 bases. Judging by the DNA end, TRBJ2-1 fits better; the J call may be wrong. The V gene's germline CDR1 is MDHEN and CDR2 SYDVKM. The CDR3 extends over 15 amino acids. The CDR3 here is CASSFVERGPYEQFF. The CDR3 DNA reads TGTGCCAGCAGTTTTGTCGAGCGGGGACCTTACGAGCAGTTCTTC.

To note about this clonotype: This is likely a read error, given that the CDR3 carries no conserved phenylalanine or tryptophan at its end. The DNA is omitted, as the CDR3 cannot be located on it reliably, and the CDR3 follows TCRdb's listing. The chain is built from TRBV6-1 and TRBJ1-1; whether TRBD1, the table's D call, matches the DNA was not checked. The germline gives CDR1 MNHNS, CDR2 SASEGT. Ends included, the CDR3 has 15 residues. The CDR3 sequence is CASRLKPGGDTEACY.

Ten or more counts support this clonotype. V usage is TRBV28 and J usage is TRBJ1-1; D ambiguous. V dropped 8 bases and J dropped 0 bases, with 13 bases sitting between them. CDR1 is MDHEN and CDR2 is SYDVKM in the germline V gene. CDR3 length: 14 amino acids. As DNA, the CDR3 is TGTGCCAGCTTCTCGGGCACATTGAACACTGAAGCTTTCTTT. It is translated as CASFSGTLNTEAFF.

The table lists this clonotype with many counts. The rearrangement uses TRBV24-1 and TRBJ2-2; 9 nucleotides align to TRBD1. This CDR3 region has 16 residues. Germline loops: CDR1 KGHDR, CDR2 SFDVKD. The ends lost 2 bases at V and 4 bases at J; junction bases unmatched: 4. CDR3 nucleotides: TGTGCCACCAGTGATTATGGGACAGGGATCACCGGGGAGCTGTTTTTT. Residues: CATSDYGTGITGELFF.

This clonotype was seen repeatedly, ten times or more. The chain has TRBV6-1 and TRBJ2-7; 7 bases are shared with TRBD2. Germline CDR1 reads MNHNS; CDR2 reads SASEGT. The CDR3 is 13 residues long. The J segment lost 6 bases and the V segment lost 7 bases, leaving 9 bases of the junction unmatched. The CDR3 DNA sequence: TGTGCCAGCACCAAACCGGGCGGGGGCGAGCAGTACTTC. It yields the protein CASTKPGGGEQYF.

J is TRBJ2-5 and V is TRBV24-1; D unclear. This CDR3 spans 12 amino acids. The germline V gene has CDR1 KGHDR and CDR2 SFDVKD. The V and J ends lost 4 bases and 0 bases respectively, with 2 bases between them. Written as DNA, the CDR3 is TGTGCCACCAGTGAAGACCAAGAGACCCAGTACTTC. Translation: CATSEDQETQYF.